The clone carrying this T cell receptor beta chain was seen a few times. Per the original methods: Reference gene primer amplification in the assay estimated nucleated cell counts. TCRdb's table, derived via immunoSEQ multiplex PCR, lists solely in-frame clones and lacks some. Clone size and V and J calls were adopted from that table, with D and trimming inferred from the DNA. The sample consists of 70,000 to 80,000 clones, around nine tenths of them appearing once. This sample is drawn from a study of blood T cell repertoires in COVID-19. V shed 6 bases and J shed 2 bases, with 14 bases lying between them. There are 15 residues in the CDR3. Germline V CDR1 and CDR2: SGHRS, YFSETQ.

V and J are TRBV5-1 and TRBJ2-2, with D perhaps matching TRBD1 (5 bases). This receptor was identified in an older woman with acute or convalescent COVID-19. Sequencing used peripheral blood. The CDR3 DNA reads as TGCGCCAGCACCTTAGGGGCAGGCAACACCGGGGAGCTGTTTTTT. Protein sequence: CASTLGAGNTGELFF.